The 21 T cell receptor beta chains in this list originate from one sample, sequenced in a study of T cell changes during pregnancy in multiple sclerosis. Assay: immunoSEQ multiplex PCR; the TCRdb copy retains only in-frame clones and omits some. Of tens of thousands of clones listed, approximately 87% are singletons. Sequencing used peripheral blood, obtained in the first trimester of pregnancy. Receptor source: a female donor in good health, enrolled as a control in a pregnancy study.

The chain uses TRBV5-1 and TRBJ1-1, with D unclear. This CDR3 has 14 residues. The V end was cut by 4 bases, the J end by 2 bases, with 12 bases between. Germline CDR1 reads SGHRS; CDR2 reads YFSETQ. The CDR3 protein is CASSNPTVNTEAFF. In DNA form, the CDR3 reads TGCGCCAGCAGCAACCCTACAGTTAACACTGAAGCTTTCTTT.

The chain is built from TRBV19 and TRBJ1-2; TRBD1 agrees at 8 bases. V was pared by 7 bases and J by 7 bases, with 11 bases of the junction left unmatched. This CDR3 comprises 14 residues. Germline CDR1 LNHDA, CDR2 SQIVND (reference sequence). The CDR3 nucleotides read TGTGCCAGTACGGAACAGGGGGACGCTAGTGGCTACACCTTC. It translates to CASTEQGDASGYTF.

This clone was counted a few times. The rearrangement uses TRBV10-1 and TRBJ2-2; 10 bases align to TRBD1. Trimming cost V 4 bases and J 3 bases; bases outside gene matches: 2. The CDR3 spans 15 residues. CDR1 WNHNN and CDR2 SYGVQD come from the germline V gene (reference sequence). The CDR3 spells CASSAGTGDTGELFF. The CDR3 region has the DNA TGCGCCAGCAGTGCGGGGACAGGGGACACCGGGGAGCTGTTTTTT.

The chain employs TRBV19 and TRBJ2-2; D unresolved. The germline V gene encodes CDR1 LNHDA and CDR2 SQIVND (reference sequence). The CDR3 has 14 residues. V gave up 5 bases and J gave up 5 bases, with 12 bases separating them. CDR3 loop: CASSASLPTGELFF. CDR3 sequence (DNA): TGTGCCAGTAGTGCTTCCCTACCTACCGGGGAGCTGTTTTTT.

This CDR3 is CAIRGTRVGYEQYF. The DNA for the CDR3 is TGTGCCATCAGAGGGACAAGGGTAGGCTACGAGCAGTACTTC. This chain uses TRBV10-3 with TRBJ2-7, with D perhaps matching TRBD1 (6 bases). Trimming shortened V by 6 bases and J by 3 bases, and 15 bases separated the two germline ends. Germline V gene lookup returns CDR1 ENHRY and CDR2 SYGVKD. There are 14 residues in the CDR3.

CDR3 amino acids: CASSLRQNEQFF. For the CDR3, the DNA is TGTGCCAGCAGCTTAAGACAGAATGAGCAGTTCTTC. The chain employs TRBV11-1 and TRBJ2-1; a weak D match, TRBD1 (5 bases). V shed 2 bases and J shed 7 bases, with 6 bases lying between them. The CDR3 sequence is 12 residues long. From germline, CDR1 is SGHAT and CDR2 FQDESV (reference sequence).

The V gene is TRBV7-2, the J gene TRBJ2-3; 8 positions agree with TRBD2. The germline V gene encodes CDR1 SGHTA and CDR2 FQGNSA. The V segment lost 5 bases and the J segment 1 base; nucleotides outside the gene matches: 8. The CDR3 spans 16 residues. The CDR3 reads CASSQRGPLGTDTQYF. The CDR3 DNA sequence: TGTGCCAGCAGCCAGCGGGGGCCTCTGGGCACAGATACGCAGTATTTT. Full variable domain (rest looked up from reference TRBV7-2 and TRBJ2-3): GAGVSQSPSNKVTEKGKDVELRCDPISGHTALYWYRQSLGQGLEFLIYFQGNSAPDKSGLPSDRFSAERTGGSVSTLTIQRTQQEDSAVYLCASSQRGPLGTDTQYFGPGTRLTVL.

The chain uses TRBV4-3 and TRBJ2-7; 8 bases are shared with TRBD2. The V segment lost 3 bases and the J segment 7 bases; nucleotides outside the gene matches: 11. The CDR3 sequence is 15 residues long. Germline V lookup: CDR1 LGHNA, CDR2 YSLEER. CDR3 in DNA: TGCGCCAGCAGCCAGCAACTAGCGGAGGGGTGGGAGCAGTACTTC. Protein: CASSQQLAEGWEQYF.

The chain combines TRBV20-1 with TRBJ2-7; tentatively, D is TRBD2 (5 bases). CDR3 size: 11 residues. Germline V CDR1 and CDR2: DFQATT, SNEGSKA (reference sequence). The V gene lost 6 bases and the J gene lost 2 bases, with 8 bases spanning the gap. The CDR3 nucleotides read TGCAGTGCCAGCGGTACCTACGAGCAGTACTTC. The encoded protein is CSASGTYEQYF.

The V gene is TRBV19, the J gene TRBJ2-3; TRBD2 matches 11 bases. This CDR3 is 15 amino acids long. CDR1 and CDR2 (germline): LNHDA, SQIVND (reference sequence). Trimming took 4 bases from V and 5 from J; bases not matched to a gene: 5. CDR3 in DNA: TGTGCCAGTAGTACCACTAGCGGGAGTGGAGATACGCAGTATTTT. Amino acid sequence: CASSTTSGSGDTQYF.

The CDR3 nucleotides are TGTGCCAGCAGGAGAGCGGGAGTAAGAGAGACCCAGTACTTC. It is translated as CASRRAGVRETQYF. The chain couples TRBV6-4 to TRBJ2-5; 8 nucleotides align to TRBD2. Germline V gene data show CDR1 as MRHNA and CDR2 as SNTAGT. The CDR3 is made up of 14 amino acids. The J segment lost 4 bases and the V segment lost 6 bases, leaving 7 bases of the junction unmatched.

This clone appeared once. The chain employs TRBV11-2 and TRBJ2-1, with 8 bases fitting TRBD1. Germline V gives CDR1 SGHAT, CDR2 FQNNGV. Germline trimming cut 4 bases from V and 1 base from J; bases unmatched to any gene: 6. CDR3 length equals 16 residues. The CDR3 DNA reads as TGTGCCAGCAGCTACACGGGACAGGTTTCCTACAATGAGCAGTTCTTC. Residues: CASSYTGQVSYNEQFF.

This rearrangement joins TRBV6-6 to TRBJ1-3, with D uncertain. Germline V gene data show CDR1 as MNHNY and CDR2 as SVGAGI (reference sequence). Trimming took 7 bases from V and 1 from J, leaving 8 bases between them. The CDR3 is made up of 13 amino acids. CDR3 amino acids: CASTDISGNTIYF. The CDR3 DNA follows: TGTGCCAGCACAGACATTTCTGGAAACACCATATATTTT.

The CDR3, as DNA: TGTGCCAGTAGTATTGGCGCAGGGGGCTATGGCTACACCTTC. Encoded protein: CASSIGAGGYGYTF. The rearrangement joins TRBV19 to TRBJ1-2; the match to TRBD1 covers 7 bases. V was pared by 3 bases and J by 4 bases, with 5 bases of the junction left unmatched. Germline V lookup: CDR1 LNHDA, CDR2 SQIVND (reference sequence). The CDR3 sequence is 14 residues long.

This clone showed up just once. CDR3 sequence (DNA): TGTGCCAGCAGCCACCGACTAGCGGGTAATACAGATACGCAGTATTTT. It translates to CASSHRLAGNTDTQYF. V is TRBV4-2 and J is TRBJ2-3; 10 bases align to TRBD2. The germline gives CDR1 LGHNA, CDR2 YNFKEQ. J gave up 3 bases and V 3 bases, and 6 bases lay outside the gene matches. The CDR3 is 16 amino acids.

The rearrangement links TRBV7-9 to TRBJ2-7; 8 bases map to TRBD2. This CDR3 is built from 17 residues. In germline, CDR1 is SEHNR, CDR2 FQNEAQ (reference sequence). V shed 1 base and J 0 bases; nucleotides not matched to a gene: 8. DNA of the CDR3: TGTGCCAGCAGCTTAGGGGCTAGCGGGCCCAGCTCCTACGAGCAGTACTTC. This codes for CASSLGASGPSSYEQYF. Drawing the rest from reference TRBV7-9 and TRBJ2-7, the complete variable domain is DTGVSQNPRHKITKRGQNVTFRCDPISEHNRLYWYRQTLGQGPEFLTYFQNEAQLEKSRLLSDRFSAERPKGSFSTLEIQRTEQGDSAMYLCASSLGASGPSSYEQYFGPGTRLTVT.

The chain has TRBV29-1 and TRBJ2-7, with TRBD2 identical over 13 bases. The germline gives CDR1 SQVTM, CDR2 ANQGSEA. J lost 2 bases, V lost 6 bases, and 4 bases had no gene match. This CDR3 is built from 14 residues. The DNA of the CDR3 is TGCAGCGTCCTGGGGACTAGCGGGACCTACGAGCAGTACTTC. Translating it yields CSVLGTSGTYEQYF.

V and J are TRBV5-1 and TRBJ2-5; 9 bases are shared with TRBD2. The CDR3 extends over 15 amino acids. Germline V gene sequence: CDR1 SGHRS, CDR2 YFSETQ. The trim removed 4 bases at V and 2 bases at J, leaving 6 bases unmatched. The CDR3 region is CASSAGTSLQETQYF. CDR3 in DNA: TGCGCCAGCAGCGCAGGGACTAGCCTACAAGAGACCCAGTACTTC.

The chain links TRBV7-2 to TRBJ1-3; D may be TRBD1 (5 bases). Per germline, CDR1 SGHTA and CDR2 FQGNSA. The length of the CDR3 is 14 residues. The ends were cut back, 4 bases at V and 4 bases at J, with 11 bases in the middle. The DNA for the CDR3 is TGTGCCAGCAGCTCCGGGGGGGTCGGAAACACCATATATTTT. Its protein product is CASSSGGVGNTIYF.

CDR3 in amino acids: CASSLVPANEKLFF. CDR3 nucleotide sequence: TGCGCCAGCAGCTTGGTGCCAGCTAATGAAAAACTGTTTTTT. The rearrangement joins TRBV5-1 to TRBJ1-4; D is undetermined. The germline V and J ends were trimmed by 0 bases and 3 bases, with 6 bases remaining between them. The CDR3 has 14 amino acids. Germline values: CDR1 SGHRS, CDR2 YFSETQ.

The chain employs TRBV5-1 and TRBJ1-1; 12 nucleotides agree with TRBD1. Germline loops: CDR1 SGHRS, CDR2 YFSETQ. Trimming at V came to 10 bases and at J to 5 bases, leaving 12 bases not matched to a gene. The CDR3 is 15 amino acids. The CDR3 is CAWCRDRGQRTEAFF. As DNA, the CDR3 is TGCGCCTGGTGCCGGGACAGGGGGCAGAGGACTGAAGCTTTCTTT. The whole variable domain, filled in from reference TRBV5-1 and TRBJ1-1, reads KAGVTQTPRYLIKTRGQQVTLSCSPISGHRSVSWYQQTPGQGLQFLFEYFSETQRNKGNFPGRFSGRQFSNSRSEMNVSTLELGDSALYLCAWCRDRGQRTEAFFGQGTRLTVV.